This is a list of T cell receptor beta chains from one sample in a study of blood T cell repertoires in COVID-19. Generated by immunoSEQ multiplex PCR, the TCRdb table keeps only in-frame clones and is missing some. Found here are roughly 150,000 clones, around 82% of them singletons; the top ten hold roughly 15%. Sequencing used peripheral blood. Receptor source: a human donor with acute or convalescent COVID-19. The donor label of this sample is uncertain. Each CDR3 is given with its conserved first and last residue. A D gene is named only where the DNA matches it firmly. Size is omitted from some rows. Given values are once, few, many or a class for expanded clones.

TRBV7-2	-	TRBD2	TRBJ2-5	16	TGTGCCAGCAGTAGGCGGGCTAGCGGGGGGGCGGAGACCCAGTACTTC	CASSRRASGGAETQYF
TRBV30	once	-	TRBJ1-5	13	TGTGCCTGGAATGGGGGAGGAGATCAGCCCCAGCATTTT	CAWNGGGDQPQHF
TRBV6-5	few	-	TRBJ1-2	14	TGTGCCAGCAGTAACAGGGCCCAAAGCTATGGCTACACCTTC	CASSNRAQSYGYTF
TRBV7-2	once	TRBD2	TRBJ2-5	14	TGTGCCAGCAGCCCACTAGCGGGGGGGAAGACCCAGTACTTC	CASSPLAGGKTQYF
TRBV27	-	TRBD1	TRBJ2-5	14	TGTGCCAGCAGTTCCGGGACAGGGGTTGAGACCCAGTACTTC	CASSSGTGVETQYF
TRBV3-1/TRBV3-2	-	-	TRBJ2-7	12	TGTGCCAGCAGCCAACGCTATTACGAGCAGTACTTC	CASSQRYYEQYF
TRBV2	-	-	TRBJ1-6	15	TGTGCCAGCAGTCTTCGACAGCTTTCTAGTTCACCCCTCCACTTT	CASSLRQLSSSPLHF
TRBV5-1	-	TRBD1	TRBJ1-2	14	TGCGCCAGCAGCGTCACAGGGGGCACCTATGGCTACACCTTC	CASSVTGGTYGYTF
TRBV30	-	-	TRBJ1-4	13	TGTGCCTGGGAAACAGGGTCTAATGAAAAACTGTTTTTT	CAWETGSNEKLFF
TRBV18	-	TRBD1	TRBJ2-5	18	TGTGCCAGCTCACCGACGGGTCCAGGACAGGGGTTAAGAGGGACCCAGTACTTC	CASSPTGPGQGLRGTQYF